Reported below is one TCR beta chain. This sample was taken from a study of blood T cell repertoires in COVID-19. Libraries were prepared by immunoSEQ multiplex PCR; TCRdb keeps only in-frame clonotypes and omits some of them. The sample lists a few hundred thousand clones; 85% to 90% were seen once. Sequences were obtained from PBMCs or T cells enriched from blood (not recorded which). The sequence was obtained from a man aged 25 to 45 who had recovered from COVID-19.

CDR3 coding DNA: TGCGCCAGCAGTGAGGGCGGGGGCTGGGGGGCTTTCTTT. Translation: CASSEGGGWGAFF. The V gene is TRBV10-2, the J gene TRBJ1-1; possible D gene TRBD1, 6 bases. V was cut by 2 bases and J by 11 bases, with 15 bases left in between. In germline, CDR1 is WSHSY, CDR2 SAAADI. This CDR3 has 13 amino acids.